This note documents a single T cell receptor (beta chain) sequence. The CDR3 runs to 15 residues. Germline V gene data show CDR1 as SGDLS and CDR2 as YYNGEE. The V end lost 0 bases, the J end lost 4 bases, and 12 bases lay between the germline ends. Assay: immunoSEQ multiplex PCR; the TCRdb copy retains only in-frame clones and omits some. The top ten hold about 0.42% of the sample, which has under 95,000 clones, just over 90% seen once. The data were taken from a study of T cell changes during pregnancy in multiple sclerosis. The specimen was CD4+ T cells from peripheral blood mononuclear cells, collected before pregnancy. The source is a female donor with multiple sclerosis, enrolled in a pregnancy study. The J gene is TRBJ2-3, the V gene TRBV9; possibly TRBD2 for D (5 bases). The CDR3 nucleotides read TGTGCCAGCAGCGTAGACCGAGCGAGGGCAGATACGCAGTATTTT. It yields the protein CASSVDRARADTQYF.